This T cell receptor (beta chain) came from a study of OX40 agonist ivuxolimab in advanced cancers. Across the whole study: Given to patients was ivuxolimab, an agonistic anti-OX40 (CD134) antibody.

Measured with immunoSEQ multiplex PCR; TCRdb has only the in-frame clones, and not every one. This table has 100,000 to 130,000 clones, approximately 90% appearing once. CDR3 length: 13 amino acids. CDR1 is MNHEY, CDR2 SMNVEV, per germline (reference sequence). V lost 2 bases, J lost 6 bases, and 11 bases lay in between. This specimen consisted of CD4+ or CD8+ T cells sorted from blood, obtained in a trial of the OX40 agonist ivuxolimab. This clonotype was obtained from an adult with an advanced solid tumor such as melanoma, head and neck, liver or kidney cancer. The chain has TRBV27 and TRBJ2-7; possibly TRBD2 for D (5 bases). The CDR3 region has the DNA TGTGCCAGCAGTTTAAGTACGGGAATCGAGCAGTACTTC. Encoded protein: CASSLSTGIEQYF.